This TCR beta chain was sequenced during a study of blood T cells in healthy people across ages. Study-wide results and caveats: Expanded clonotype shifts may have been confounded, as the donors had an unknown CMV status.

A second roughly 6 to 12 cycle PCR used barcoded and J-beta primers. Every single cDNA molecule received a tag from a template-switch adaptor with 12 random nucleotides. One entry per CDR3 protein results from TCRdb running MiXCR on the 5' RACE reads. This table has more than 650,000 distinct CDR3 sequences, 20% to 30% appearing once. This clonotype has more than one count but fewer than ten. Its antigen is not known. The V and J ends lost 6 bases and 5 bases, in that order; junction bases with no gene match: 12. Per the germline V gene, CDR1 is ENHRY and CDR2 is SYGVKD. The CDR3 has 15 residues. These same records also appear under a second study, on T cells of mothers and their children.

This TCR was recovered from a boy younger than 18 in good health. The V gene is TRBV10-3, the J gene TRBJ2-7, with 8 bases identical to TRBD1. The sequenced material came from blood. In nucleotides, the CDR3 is TGTGCCATCAGGTTTTCACAGGGGGTGATCGACGAGCAGTACTTC. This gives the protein CAIRFSQGVIDEQYF.